This T cell receptor beta chain was recovered during a study of CD8+ T cells in alopecia areata. Concerning this clone itself: Its target is unknown. Here the gene names and germline are mouse. The read terminates 4 residues ahead of where the CDR3 ends, so the germline J gene completes it.

RNA extraction and reverse transcription yielded cDNA as sequencing template. Produced via immunoSEQ multiplex PCR; TCRdb's table is partial and in-frame only. The sample is made up of over 100,000 clones, none counted only once. The CDR3 is 15 residues long. The V gene's germline CDR1 is NNHDY and CDR2 SYVADS. V shed 6 bases, J shed 2 bases, and the junction held 3 bases outside the gene matches. Study-level findings and limits: Clarity of TCR sharing across patients fell short of that in mice, possibly HLA-related. Scalp sample data also include resident alphabeta T cells from normal skin.

The chain couples TRBV13-3 to TRBJ2-5; 13 nucleotides agree with TRBD2. Sequenced: lesional skin. The receptor comes from a C3H/HeJ mouse with alopecia areata. Mouse strain MHC haplotype: H2-k. CDR3 bases read: TGTGCCAGCACCGGACTGGGGGGGCCCCAAGAC. Translated, it gives CASTGLGGPQD. The CDR3, in full, reads CASTGLGGPQDTQYF.